A selection of T cell receptor beta chains follows, all from one sample in a study of CD8+CD57+ T cells in acquired aplastic anemia. TCRdb processed the reads anew with MiXCR; each CDR3 protein has one entry. The sample lists around 290,000 distinct CDR3 sequences, 56% seen once, with 1% to 1.5% in the top ten. The sample taken for sequencing was sorted CD4+, CD8+, or CD8+CD57+ T cells (not recorded which) from PBMCs. These receptors originate from a human donor with aplastic anemia. Each CDR3 is given with its conserved first and last residue. D genes are given only for firm matches. Size is stated for part of the rows, as once, few or many counts, or as a class when the clone is expanded.

V gene: TRBV12-3/TRBV12-4
D gene: .
J gene: TRBJ2-7
clone size: many
CDR3 DNA: TGTGCCAGCAGTCCGGGGCTCCGGCTGATATACGAGCAGTACTTC
CDR3 protein: CASSPGLRLIYEQYF

V gene: TRBV9
D gene: TRBD1
J gene: TRBJ2-7
clone size: .
CDR3 DNA: TGTGCCAGCAGCGCCGGACAGGGGGCGGGAGAGCAGTACTTC
CDR3 protein: CASSAGQGAGEQYF

V gene: TRBV5-8
D gene: TRBD1
J gene: TRBJ2-7
clone size: few
CDR3 DNA: TGTGCCAGCGACAGGGACAGGGTAGGCGAGCAGTACTTC
CDR3 protein: CASDRDRVGEQYF

V gene: TRBV29-1
D gene: TRBD2
J gene: TRBJ2-2
clone size: .
CDR3 DNA: TGCAGCGTTCCGACCGGACTAGCGGGAGGGCCGGTCACCGGGGAGCTGTTTTTT
CDR3 protein: CSVPTGLAGGPVTGELFF

V gene: TRBV10-3
D gene: TRBD2
J gene: TRBJ2-2
clone size: few
CDR3 DNA: TGTGCCATCTTTAGCGGGGGGGCACAGGGGGAGCTGTTTTTT
CDR3 protein: CAIFSGGAQGELFF

V gene: TRBV20-1
D gene: .
J gene: TRBJ1-1
clone size: .
CDR3 DNA: TGCAGTGCTAGCGGACGATTGAACACTGAAGCTTTCTTT
CDR3 protein: CSASGRLNTEAFF

V gene: TRBV28
D gene: .
J gene: TRBJ1-1
clone size: .
CDR3 DNA: TGTGCCAGCAGTGAACAGGGAACGAACACTGAAGCTTTCTTT
CDR3 protein: CASSEQGTNTEAFF

V gene: TRBV9
D gene: .
J gene: TRBJ1-1
clone size: .
CDR3 DNA: TGTGCCAGTTCCAGGGCCTCTGGAAACACTGAAGCTTTCTTT
CDR3 protein: CASSRASGNTEAFF

V gene: TRBV14
D gene: TRBD1
J gene: TRBJ1-3
clone size: few
CDR3 DNA: TGTGCCAGCAGCCAACTGGGACAGGGAAACACCATATATTTT
CDR3 protein: CASSQLGQGNTIYF

V gene: TRBV15
D gene: .
J gene: TRBJ2-7
clone size: .
CDR3 DNA: TGTGCCACCAGCAGAGATCCTAGTTACGAGCAGTACTTC
CDR3 protein: CATSRDPSYEQYF

V gene: TRBV7-9
D gene: .
J gene: TRBJ1-1
clone size: many
CDR3 DNA: TGTGCCAGCAGCTTAGTTCCGGGGAACACTGAAGCTTTCTTT
CDR3 protein: CASSLVPGNTEAFF

V gene: TRBV5-1
D gene: .
J gene: TRBJ2-1
clone size: once
CDR3 DNA: TGCACCAGCAGCTTAGGAGGGGGCGCCTACAATGAGCAGTTCTTC
CDR3 protein: CTSSLGGGAYNEQFF

V gene: TRBV7-9
D gene: .
J gene: TRBJ2-7
clone size: .
CDR3 DNA: TGTGCCAGCAAGCCGGGCTCCTACGAGCAGTACTTC
CDR3 protein: CASKPGSYEQYF

V gene: TRBV2
D gene: TRBD2
J gene: TRBJ2-7
clone size: .
CDR3 DNA: TGTGCCAGCAGACTCGGACTAGCGGGAGAACGGAACGAGCAGTACTTC
CDR3 protein: CASRLGLAGERNEQYF

V gene: TRBV10-3
D gene: .
J gene: TRBJ1-2
clone size: once
CDR3 DNA: TGTGCCAGCAGTGTAATCCGAGGGGACTATGGCTACACCTTC
CDR3 protein: CASSVIRGDYGYTF

V gene: TRBV6-6
D gene: .
J gene: TRBJ2-7
clone size: many
CDR3 DNA: TGTGCCTCTGGCGGGGGCGAGAACTACGAGCAGTACTTC
CDR3 protein: CASGGGENYEQYF

V gene: TRBV6-1
D gene: .
J gene: TRBJ2-7
clone size: many
CDR3 DNA: TGTGCCAGCAGTCTGACAGCCCCCTACGAGCAGTACTTC
CDR3 protein: CASSLTAPYEQYF